The source of this T cell receptor beta chain is a study of shared clonotypes between healthy human individuals. Study-level information: A couple of women and a few men aged 18 to 49 served as donors.

General study points: What rarefaction showed was incomplete sorted-subset sequencing despite large depth.

Naive CD8 populations comprised CD45RO-negative cells positively selected for CCR7, excluding terminally differentiated effector memory CD45RA+ cells. Profiled with immunoSEQ multiplex PCR; TCRdb holds only in-frame clones, not every one. The top ten hold approximately 24% of the sample, which has about 700,000 clones, just over 90% seen once. The junction had 12 bases not matched to a gene; V was cut back by 0 bases and J by 2 bases. Per the germline V gene, CDR1 is LNHNV and CDR2 is YYDKDF (reference sequence). CDR3 size: 19 residues. Details on this clone: Its antigen is currently unknown.

This clonotype originated in a man younger than 45 in good health. The specimen was naive CD8+ T cells sorted from blood. This rearrangement joins TRBV15 to TRBJ2-7; 11 nucleotides align to TRBD2. The CDR3 nucleotides read TGTGCCACCAGCAGAGATATAGGGAGTAGCGGGAGGGCCACCTACGAGCAGTACTTC. Encoded protein: CATSRDIGSSGRATYEQYF.